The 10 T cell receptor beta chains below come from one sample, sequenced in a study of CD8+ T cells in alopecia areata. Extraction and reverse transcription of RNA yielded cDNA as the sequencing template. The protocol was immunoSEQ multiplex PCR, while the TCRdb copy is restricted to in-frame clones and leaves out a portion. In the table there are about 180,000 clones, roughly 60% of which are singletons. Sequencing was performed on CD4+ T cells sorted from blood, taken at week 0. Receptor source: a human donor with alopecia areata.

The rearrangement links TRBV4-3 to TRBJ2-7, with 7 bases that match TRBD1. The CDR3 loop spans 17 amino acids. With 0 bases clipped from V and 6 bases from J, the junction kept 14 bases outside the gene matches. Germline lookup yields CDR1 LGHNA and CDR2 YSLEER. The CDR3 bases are TGCGCCAGCAGCCAAGATATAATGATGACAGGGAATTCCGAGCAGTACTTC. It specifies CASSQDIMMTGNSEQYF.

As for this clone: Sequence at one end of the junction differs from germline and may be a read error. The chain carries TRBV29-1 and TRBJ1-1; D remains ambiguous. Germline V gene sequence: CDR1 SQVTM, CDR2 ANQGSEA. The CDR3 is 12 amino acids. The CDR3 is CSVSPPNPEAFF. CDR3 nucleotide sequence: TGCAGCGTTTCCCCTCCGAACCCTGAAGCTTTCTTT. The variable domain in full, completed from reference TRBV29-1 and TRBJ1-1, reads SAVISQKPSRDICQRGTSLTIQCQVDSQVTMMFWYRQQPGQSLTLIATANQGSEATYESGFVIDKFPISRPNLTFSTLTVSNMSPEDSSIYLCSVSPPNPEAFFGQGTRLTVV.

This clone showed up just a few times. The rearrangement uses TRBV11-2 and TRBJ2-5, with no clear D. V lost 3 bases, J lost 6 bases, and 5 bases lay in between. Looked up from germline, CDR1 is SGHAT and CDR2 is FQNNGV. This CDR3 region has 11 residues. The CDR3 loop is CASSFQQTQYF. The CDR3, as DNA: TGTGCCAGCAGCTTTCAGCAGACCCAGTACTTC.

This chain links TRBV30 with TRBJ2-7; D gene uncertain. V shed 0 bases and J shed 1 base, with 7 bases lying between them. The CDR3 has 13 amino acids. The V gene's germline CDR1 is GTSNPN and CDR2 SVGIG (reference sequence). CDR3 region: CAWSVTLSYEQYF. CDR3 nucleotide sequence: TGTGCCTGGAGTGTGACCCTGTCCTACGAGCAGTACTTC.

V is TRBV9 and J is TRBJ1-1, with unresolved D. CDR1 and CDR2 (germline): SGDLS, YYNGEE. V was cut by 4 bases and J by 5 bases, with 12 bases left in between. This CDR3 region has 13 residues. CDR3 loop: CASSPRPGTEAFF. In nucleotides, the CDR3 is TGTGCCAGCAGCCCGAGACCCGGGACTGAAGCTTTCTTT.

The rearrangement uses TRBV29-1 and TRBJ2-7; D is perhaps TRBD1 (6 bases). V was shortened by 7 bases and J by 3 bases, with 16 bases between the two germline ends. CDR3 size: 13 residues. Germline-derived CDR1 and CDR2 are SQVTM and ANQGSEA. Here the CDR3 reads CSARQTGHYEQYF. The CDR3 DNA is TGCAGCGCCCGCCAGACAGGTCACTACGAGCAGTACTTC.

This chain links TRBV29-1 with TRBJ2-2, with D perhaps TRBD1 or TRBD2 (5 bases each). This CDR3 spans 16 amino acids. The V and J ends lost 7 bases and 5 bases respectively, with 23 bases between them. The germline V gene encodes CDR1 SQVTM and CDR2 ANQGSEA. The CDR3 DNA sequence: TGCAGCGCCAAAACACCGGGGCAAGGAGCGACCGGGGAGCTGTTTTTT. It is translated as CSAKTPGQGATGELFF.

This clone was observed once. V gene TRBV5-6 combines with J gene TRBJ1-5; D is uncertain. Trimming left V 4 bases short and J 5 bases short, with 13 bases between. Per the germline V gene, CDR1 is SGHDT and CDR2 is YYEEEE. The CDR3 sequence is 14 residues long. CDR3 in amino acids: CASSLDGYDQPQHF. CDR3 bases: TGTGCCAGCAGCCTGGACGGATACGATCAGCCCCAGCATTTT.

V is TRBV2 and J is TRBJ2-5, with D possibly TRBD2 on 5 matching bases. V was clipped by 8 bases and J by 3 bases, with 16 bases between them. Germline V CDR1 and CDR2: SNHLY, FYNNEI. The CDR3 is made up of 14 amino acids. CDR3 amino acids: CASSVAEGKETQYF. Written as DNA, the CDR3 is TGTGCCAGCTCGGTAGCCGAGGGAAAAGAGACCCAGTACTTC.

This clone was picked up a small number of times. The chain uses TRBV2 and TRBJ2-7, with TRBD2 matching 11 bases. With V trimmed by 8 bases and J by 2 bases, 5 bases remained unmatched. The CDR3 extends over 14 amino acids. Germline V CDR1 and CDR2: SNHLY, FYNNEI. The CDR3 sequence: CASASSGGTYEQYF. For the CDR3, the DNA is TGTGCCAGCGCGTCTAGCGGGGGGACCTACGAGCAGTACTTC. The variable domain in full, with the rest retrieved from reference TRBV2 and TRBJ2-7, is EPEVTQTPSHQVTQMGQEVILRCVPISNHLYFYWYRQILGQKVEFLVSFYNNEISEKSEIFDDQFSVERPDGSNFTLKIRSTKLEDSAMYFCASASSGGTYEQYFGPGTRLTVT.